The 21 T cell receptor beta chains below all came from one sample that was sequenced in a study of CD8 T cells in Susac syndrome. RNA, at about 0.45 to 1 ug, was reverse transcribed with random hexamers. TCRdb re-analysed the immunoSEQ multiplex PCR reads in MiXCR, keeping a single row per CDR3 protein. The sample has roughly 180,000 distinct CDR3 sequences, around 94% seen once. Input material: CD4+ T cells from PBMCs. The receptors shown here come from a human donor with Susac syndrome.

The rearrangement uses TRBV9 and TRBJ2-2, with D maybe TRBD2 (6 bases). In germline, CDR1 is SGDLS, CDR2 YYNGEE. Trimming pared 0 bases from V and 4 bases from J, leaving 10 bases between. The CDR3 contains 15 residues. DNA of the CDR3: TGTGCCAGCAGCGTAGGAGGAGGGATCACCGGGGAGCTGTTTTTT. This encodes CASSVGGGITGELFF.

This clonotype was detected only once. The chain carries TRBV5-4 and TRBJ2-6, with TRBD2 as a possible D gene (6 bases). Trimming shortened V by 4 bases and J by 1 base, and 15 bases separated the two germline ends. This CDR3 comprises 17 residues. In germline, CDR1 is SGHNT, CDR2 YYREEE (reference sequence). The DNA of the CDR3 is TGTGCCAGCAGCCCCCTCGTACGGGGGTCTGGGGCCAACGTCCTGACTTTC. Translation gives CASSPLVRGSGANVLTF.

J is TRBJ2-5 and V is TRBV7-3, with 11 bases that match TRBD2. From germline, CDR1 is SGHTA and CDR2 FQGTGA. V lost 5 bases and J lost 5; bases outside the gene matches: 7. This CDR3 region has 15 residues. As DNA, the CDR3 is TGTGCCAGCAGCGGTAGCGGGGGGGCGGGTGAGACCCAGTACTTC. Its protein product is CASSGSGGAGETQYF. The full variable domain, rest sourced from reference TRBV7-3 and TRBJ2-5, is GAGVSQTPSNKVTEKGKYVELRCDPISGHTALYWYRQSLGQGPEFLIYFQGTGAADDSGLPNDRFFAVRPEGSVSTLKIQRTERGDSAVYLCASSGSGGAGETQYFGPGTRLLVL.

This sequence joins TRBV4-2 and TRBJ1-5; D gene unclear. This CDR3 has 13 amino acids. V was pared by 1 base and J by 6 bases, with 7 bases between. CDR1 LGHNA and CDR2 YNFKEQ come from the germline V gene. DNA for the CDR3: TGTGCCAGCAGCCAAGTCCGGGGTCAGCCCCAGCATTTT. Residues: CASSQVRGQPQHF.

The chain employs TRBV3-1 and TRBJ2-4; TRBD1 agrees at 8 bases. The CDR3 contains 19 residues. Germline V CDR1 and CDR2: LGHDT, YNNKEL (reference sequence). With 0 bases clipped from V and 2 bases from J, the junction kept 12 bases outside the gene matches. The DNA for the CDR3 is TGTGCCAGCAGCCAAGAGGGGGACAGGTTTCTGTGGACCAAAAACATTCAGTACTTC. This gives the protein CASSQEGDRFLWTKNIQYF. The full variable domain, its missing parts supplied by reference TRBV3-1 and TRBJ2-4, is DTAVSQTPKYLVTQMGNDKSIKCEQNLGHDTMYWYKQDSKKFLKIMFSYNNKELIINETVPNRFSPKSPDKAHLNLHINSLELGDSAVYFCASSQEGDRFLWTKNIQYFGAGTRLSVL.

The gene calls are TRBV12-3 or TRBV12-4 and TRBJ2-3, with D uncertain. Trimming removed 8 bases at V and 2 bases at J, with 14 bases between. This CDR3 contains 14 residues. The CDR3 DNA is TGTGCCAGCCAAGGACGGCCCCACACAGATACGCAGTATTTT. It encodes CASQGRPHTDTQYF.

CDR3 DNA: TGCAGTGCTGACTTGGTTGGTAGAGCCTACGAGCAGTACTTC. Translated: CSADLVGRAYEQYF. The J gene is TRBJ2-7, the V gene TRBV20-1, with D uncertain. Per germline, CDR1 DFQATT and CDR2 SNEGSKA (reference sequence). Trimming stripped 5 bases from V and 2 bases from J, with 16 bases between. The CDR3 is made up of 14 amino acids.

The rearrangement uses TRBV5-1 and TRBJ2-7, with 10 bases fitting TRBD1. The germline CDR1 and CDR2 sequences are SGHRS and YFSETQ. V shed 3 bases and J 6 bases; nucleotides not matched to a gene: 6. CDR3 length equals 14 residues. The CDR3 DNA sequence: TGCGCCAGCAGCTCACGGGACAGGGGATCCGAGCAGTACTTC. Translated, it gives CASSSRDRGSEQYF.

The rearrangement links TRBV20-1 to TRBJ2-3; no clear D. The CDR3 loop spans 13 amino acids. Looked up from germline, CDR1 is DFQATT and CDR2 is SNEGSKA (reference sequence). V dropped 6 bases and J dropped 0 bases, with 10 bases sitting between them. CDR3 nucleotide sequence: TGCAGTGCAGGACCCTTTAGCACAGATACGCAGTATTTT. It translates to CSAGPFSTDTQYF.

This clonotype is a singleton in its sample. The CDR3 coding sequence is TGTGCCAGCAGTGACGGGACCCTGTGGGTTAGGGGCTACACCTTC. Translation: CASSDGTLWVRGYTF. The chain joins TRBV2 to TRBJ1-2, with a weak D call TRBD1 (5 bases). Between the trimmed V and J ends, which lost 3 bases and 8 bases, there was a span of 19 bases. Germline V gives CDR1 SNHLY, CDR2 FYNNEI. The CDR3 is 15 amino acids. The entire variable domain, with the rest obtained from reference TRBV2 and TRBJ1-2, is as follows: EPEVTQTPSHQVTQMGQEVILRCVPISNHLYFYWYRQILGQKVEFLVSFYNNEISEKSEIFDDQFSVERPDGSNFTLKIRSTKLEDSAMYFCASSDGTLWVRGYTFGSGTRLTVV.

The chain carries TRBV3-1 and TRBJ2-7; TRBD1 is a possible D gene (5 bases). Deletions cut 5 bases from V and 6 bases from J, with 11 bases between. The CDR3 contains 12 residues. The germline CDR1 and CDR2 sequences are LGHDT and YNNKEL (reference sequence). The CDR3 sequence is CASSSLRGEQYF. CDR3 DNA: TGTGCCAGCAGCTCTCTAAGGGGCGAGCAGTACTTC.

This chain joins TRBV18 and TRBJ2-7; weak D call: TRBD1 (5 bases). V was trimmed by 3 bases and J by 0 bases, leaving 12 bases between them. The CDR3 totals 15 residues. Germline V lookup: CDR1 KGHSH, CDR2 LQKENI. The CDR3 region has the DNA TGTGCCAGCTCACCTAAGACAGCCAGCTCCTACGAGCAGTACTTC. Translated: CASSPKTASSYEQYF.

The chain recombines TRBV24-1 with TRBJ2-5; 12 bases are shared with TRBD2. The germline V gene has CDR1 KGHDR and CDR2 SFDVKD. This CDR3 contains 15 residues. Unmatched junction bases numbered 0, after V lost 2 bases and J lost 3 bases. CDR3 nucleotide sequence: TGTGCCACCAGTGATTGGACTAGCGGGAAAGAGACCCAGTACTTC. Encoded protein: CATSDWTSGKETQYF.

This clonotype appeared once. The chain uses TRBV3-1 and TRBJ2-7; D unclear. The germline V gene encodes CDR1 LGHDT and CDR2 YNNKEL (reference sequence). The CDR3 length is 13 residues. Trimming left V 1 base short and J 3 bases short, with 7 bases between. The chain's CDR3 is CASSQGHNYEQYF. The CDR3, as DNA: TGTGCCAGCAGCCAAGGTCATAACTACGAGCAGTACTTC.

DNA for the CDR3: TGCAGTGCGGAAGTCGGGACTAGAGGCGATACGCAGTATTTT. Protein: CSAEVGTRGDTQYF. The chain carries TRBV20-1 and TRBJ2-3; TRBD2 matches 8 bases. Per germline, CDR1 DFQATT and CDR2 SNEGSKA (reference sequence). CDR3 length: 14 amino acids. V trimming: 6 bases; J trimming: 6 bases; junction bases outside the gene matches: 11.

V is TRBV20-1 and J is TRBJ1-1; perhaps TRBD1 as D (5 bases). The CDR3 has 10 amino acids. Germline lookup yields CDR1 DFQATT and CDR2 SNEGSKA (reference sequence). The germline V and J ends were trimmed by 6 bases and 8 bases, with 10 bases remaining between them. The CDR3 sequence: CSAKDREAFF. As DNA, the CDR3 is TGCAGTGCCAAAGACAGAGAAGCTTTCTTT.

This chain joins TRBV4-2 and TRBJ2-2; TRBD2 is a possible D gene (5 bases). The CDR3 spans 18 residues. V lost 1 base to trimming and J lost 1 base, with 16 bases between them. Germline V gene data show CDR1 as LGHNA and CDR2 as YNFKEQ. The CDR3 sequence is CASSQAPGPAENTGELFF. CDR3 nucleotides: TGTGCCAGCAGCCAAGCTCCAGGTCCAGCGGAGAACACCGGGGAGCTGTTTTTT.

The V gene is TRBV6-2 or TRBV6-3, the J gene TRBJ2-1; 7 nucleotides match TRBD1. The germline CDR1 and CDR2 sequences are MNHEY and SVGEGT. V shed 5 bases and J 8 bases; nucleotides not matched to a gene: 6. There are 13 residues in the CDR3. CDR3 in DNA: TGTGCCAGCAGTAAACAGACAGGGTATGAGCAGTTCTTC. Translated, it gives CASSKQTGYEQFF.

The V and J genes are TRBV18 and TRBJ1-1, with D perhaps matching TRBD1 (6 bases). Trimming took 2 bases from V and 0 from J, leaving 10 bases between them. The CDR3 loop spans 15 amino acids. CDR1 and CDR2 from the germline V gene are KGHSH and LQKENI. The DNA for the CDR3 is TGTGCCAGCTCACCATTGGGACAAATGAACACTGAAGCTTTCTTT. This sequence encodes CASSPLGQMNTEAFF.

Concerning this clonotype itself: The junction departs from germline at one end; a sequencing error may be responsible. J is TRBJ2-1 and V is TRBV12-3 or TRBV12-4, with D uncertain. The CDR3 is made up of 12 amino acids. The chain's CDR3 is CASSPISNKQFF. The DNA of the CDR3 is TGTGCCAGCAGTCCCATTAGCAATAAGCAGTTCTTC.

This clonotype was seen only once. This chain uses TRBV5-1 with TRBJ1-2, with D unclear. The germline V gene has CDR1 SGHRS and CDR2 YFSETQ. The CDR3 is 13 amino acids. V dropped 5 bases and J dropped 0 bases, with 8 bases sitting between them. The CDR3 sequence is CASSITANYGYTF. CDR3 in DNA: TGCGCCAGCAGTATAACAGCTAACTATGGCTACACCTTC.